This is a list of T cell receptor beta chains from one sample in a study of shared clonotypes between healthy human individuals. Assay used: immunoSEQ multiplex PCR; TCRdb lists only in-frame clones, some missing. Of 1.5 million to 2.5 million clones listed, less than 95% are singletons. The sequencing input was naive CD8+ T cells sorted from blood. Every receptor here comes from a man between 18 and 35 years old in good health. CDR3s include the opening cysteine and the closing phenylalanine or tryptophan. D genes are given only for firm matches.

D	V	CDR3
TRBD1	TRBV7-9	CASSSTGEGSNEKLFF
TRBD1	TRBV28	CASSLGQGDIQYF
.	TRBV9	CASSDTQGGELFF
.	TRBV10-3	CAIRDSNQETQYF
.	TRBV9	CASSVAGGRYEQYF
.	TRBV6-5	CASSYSGEIYEQYF
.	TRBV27	CASRRGAEQYF
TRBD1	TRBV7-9	CASTRPGTGEKLFF
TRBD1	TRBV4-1	CASSRRDRGETQYF
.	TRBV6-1	CASSWESLGVREQYF
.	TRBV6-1	CASTDTGPLHF
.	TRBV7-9	CASRPPSGNEKLFF
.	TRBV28	CASSTPGELFF
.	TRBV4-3	CASSPGPGESVAFF
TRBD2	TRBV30	CAWSYGTSGSAYEQYF
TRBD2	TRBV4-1	CASRGLAGVRTQYF
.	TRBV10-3	CATRSSDEQFF
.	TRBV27	CAAARGSSYNSPLHF
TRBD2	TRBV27	CASSLLMASGKYEQYF
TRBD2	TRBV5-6	CASSYGLGGYEQYF
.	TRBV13	CASSFLQALYNEQFF
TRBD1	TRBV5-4	CASSLQGAGGYTF
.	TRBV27	CASGSGGLATGELFF
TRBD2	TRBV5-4	CASSGGGEQFF
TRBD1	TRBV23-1	CASSQSGQAYEQYF
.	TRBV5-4	CASSLGGAGQPQHF
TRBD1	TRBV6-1	CASSDPRDRIPPGELFF
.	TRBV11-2	CASSPTPDNEQFF
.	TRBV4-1	CASSQDGGSPNYGYTF
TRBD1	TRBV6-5	CASSVSGQGGGGYTF
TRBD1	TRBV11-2	CASSLFPGGDYEQYF
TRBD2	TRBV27	CASSFQRLAGGLGGANVLTF
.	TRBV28	CASSSPLSVVETQYF
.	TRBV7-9	CASSYDSHTEAFF
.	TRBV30	CAWSVLADTRWETQYF
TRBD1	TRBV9	CASSGGQGPFPGNTIYF
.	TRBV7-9	CASSLEAGAHTEAFF
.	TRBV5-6	CASSLVEGIEQFF
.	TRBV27	CASSLGGVSYEQYF
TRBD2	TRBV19	CASSTSGVSTDTQYF
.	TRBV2	CASSEPPDWGRADNSPLHF
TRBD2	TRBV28	CASSSLIAGTSGSDEQFF
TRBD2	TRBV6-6	CASSLTRTSDTDTQYF
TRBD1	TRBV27	CATRGQGDGYTF
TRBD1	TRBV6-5	CASSYSRGPAYNEQFF
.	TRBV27	CASSRRQTYEQYF
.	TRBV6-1	CASSEATLSSYEQYF
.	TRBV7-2	CASSPTNTEAFF
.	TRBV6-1	CASSEGVYEQYF
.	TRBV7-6	CASSPHTGELFF
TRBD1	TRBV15	CATSSPSGTGAYEQYF
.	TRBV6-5	CASSYPRVEGSYEQYF
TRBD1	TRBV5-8	CASSLGQGADTQYF